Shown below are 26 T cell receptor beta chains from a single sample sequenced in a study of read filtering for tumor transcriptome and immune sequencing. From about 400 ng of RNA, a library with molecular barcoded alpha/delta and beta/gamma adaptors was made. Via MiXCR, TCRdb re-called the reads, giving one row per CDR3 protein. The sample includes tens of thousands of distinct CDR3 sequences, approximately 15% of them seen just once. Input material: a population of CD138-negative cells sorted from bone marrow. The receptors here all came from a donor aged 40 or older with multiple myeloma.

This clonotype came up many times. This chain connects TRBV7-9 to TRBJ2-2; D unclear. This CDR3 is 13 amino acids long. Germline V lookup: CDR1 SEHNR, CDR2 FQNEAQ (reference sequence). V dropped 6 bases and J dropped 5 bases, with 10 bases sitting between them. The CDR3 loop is CASSPSVTGELFF. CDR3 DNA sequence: TGTGCCAGCAGTCCGTCAGTGACCGGGGAGCTGTTTTTT.

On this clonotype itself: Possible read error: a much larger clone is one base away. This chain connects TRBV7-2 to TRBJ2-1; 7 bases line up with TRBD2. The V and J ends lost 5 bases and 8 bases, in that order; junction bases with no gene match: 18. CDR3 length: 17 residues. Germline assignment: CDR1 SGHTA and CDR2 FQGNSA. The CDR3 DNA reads TGTGCCAGCAGCCCCCGGGGGGAGTGGGGACTTCCCGATGAGCAGTTCTTC. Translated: CASSPRGEWGLPDEQFF. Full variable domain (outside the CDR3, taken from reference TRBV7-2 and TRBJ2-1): GAGVSQSPSNKVTEKGKDVELRCDPISGHTALYWYRQSLGQGLEFLIYFQGNSAPDKSGLPSDRFSAERTGGSVSTLTIQRTQQEDSAVYLCASSPRGEWGLPDEQFFGPGTRLTVL.

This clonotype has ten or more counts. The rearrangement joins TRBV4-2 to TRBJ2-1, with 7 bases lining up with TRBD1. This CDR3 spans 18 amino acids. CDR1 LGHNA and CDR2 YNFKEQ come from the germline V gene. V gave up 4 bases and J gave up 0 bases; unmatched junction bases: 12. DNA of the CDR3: TGTGCCAGCAGCCCTCCACGGACAGGATCTTTCTCCTACAATGAGCAGTTCTTC. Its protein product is CASSPPRTGSFSYNEQFF.

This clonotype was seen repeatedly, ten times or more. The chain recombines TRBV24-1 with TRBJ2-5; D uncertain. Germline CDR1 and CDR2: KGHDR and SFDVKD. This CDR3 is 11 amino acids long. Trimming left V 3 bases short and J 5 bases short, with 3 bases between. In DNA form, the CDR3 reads TGTGCCACCAGTGATCGGGAGACCCAGTACTTC. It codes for CATSDRETQYF.

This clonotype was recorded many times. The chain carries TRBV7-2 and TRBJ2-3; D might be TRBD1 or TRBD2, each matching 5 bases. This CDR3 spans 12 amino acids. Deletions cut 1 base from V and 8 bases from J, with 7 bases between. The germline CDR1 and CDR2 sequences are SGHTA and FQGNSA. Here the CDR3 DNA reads TGTGCCAGCAGCTTAGTGAGGGGTACGCAGTATTTT. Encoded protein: CASSLVRGTQYF.

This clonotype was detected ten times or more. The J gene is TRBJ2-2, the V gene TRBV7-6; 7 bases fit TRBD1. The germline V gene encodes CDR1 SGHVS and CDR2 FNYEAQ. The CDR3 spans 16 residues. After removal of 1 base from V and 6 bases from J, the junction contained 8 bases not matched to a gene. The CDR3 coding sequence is TGTGCCAGCAGCTTAGAAACCGGGACAGCTTCCGGGGAGCTGTTTTTT. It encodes CASSLETGTASGELFF.

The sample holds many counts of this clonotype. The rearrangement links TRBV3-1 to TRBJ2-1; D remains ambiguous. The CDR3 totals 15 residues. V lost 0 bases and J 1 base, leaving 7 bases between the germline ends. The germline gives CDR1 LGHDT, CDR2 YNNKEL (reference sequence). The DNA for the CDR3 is TGTGCCAGCAGCCAAGACGGATTTTCCTACAATGAGCAGTTCTTC. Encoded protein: CASSQDGFSYNEQFF.

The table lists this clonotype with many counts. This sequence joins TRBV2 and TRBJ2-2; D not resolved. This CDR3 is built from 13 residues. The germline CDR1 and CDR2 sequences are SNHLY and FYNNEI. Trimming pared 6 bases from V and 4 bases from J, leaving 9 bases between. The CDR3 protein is CASSPIRTGELFF. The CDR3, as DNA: TGTGCCAGCAGCCCGATTCGCACCGGGGAGCTGTTTTTT. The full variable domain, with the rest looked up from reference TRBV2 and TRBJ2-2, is EPEVTQTPSHQVTQMGQEVILRCVPISNHLYFYWYRQILGQKVEFLVSFYNNEISEKSEIFDDQFSVERPDGSNFTLKIRSTKLEDSAMYFCASSPIRTGELFFGEGSRLTVL.

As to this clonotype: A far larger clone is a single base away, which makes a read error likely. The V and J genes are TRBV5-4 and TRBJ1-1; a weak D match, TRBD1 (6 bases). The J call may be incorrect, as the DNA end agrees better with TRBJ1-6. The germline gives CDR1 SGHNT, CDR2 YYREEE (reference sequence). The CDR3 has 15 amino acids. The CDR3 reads CASRRQGLGDLPLHF. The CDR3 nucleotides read TGTGCCAGCAGACGCCAGGGGTTGGGTGATTTACCCCTCCACTTT.

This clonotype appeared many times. In DNA, the CDR3 is TGTGCCAGCTCACCCCAGGGTTCTGGGGCCAACGTCCTGACTTTC. Its protein is CASSPQGSGANVLTF. This sequence joins TRBV18 and TRBJ2-6, with D perhaps matching TRBD1 (5 bases). This CDR3 region has 15 residues. Germline assignment: CDR1 KGHSH and CDR2 LQKENI. Trimming took 3 bases from V and 1 from J, leaving 7 bases between them.

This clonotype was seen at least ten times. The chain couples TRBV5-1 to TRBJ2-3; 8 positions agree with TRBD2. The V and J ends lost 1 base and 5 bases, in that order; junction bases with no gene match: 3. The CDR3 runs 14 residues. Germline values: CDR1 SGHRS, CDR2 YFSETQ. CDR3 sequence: CASSLSSGKDTQYF. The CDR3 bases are TGCGCCAGCAGCTTGAGTAGCGGGAAAGATACGCAGTATTTT.

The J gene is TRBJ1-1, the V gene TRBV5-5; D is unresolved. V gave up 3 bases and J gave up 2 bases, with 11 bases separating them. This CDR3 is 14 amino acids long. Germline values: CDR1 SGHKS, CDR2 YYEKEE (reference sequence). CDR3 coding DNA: TGTGCCAGCAGCTCGCGGGGAGGAAACACTGAAGCTTTCTTT. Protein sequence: CASSSRGGNTEAFF.

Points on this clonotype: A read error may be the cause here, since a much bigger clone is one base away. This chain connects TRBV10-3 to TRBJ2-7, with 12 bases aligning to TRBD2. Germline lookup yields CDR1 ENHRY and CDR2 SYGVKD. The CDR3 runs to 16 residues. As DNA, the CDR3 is TGTGCCAACAGTGAGTCGAGACTAGCGGGAGACCCCGAGCAGTACTTC. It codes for CANSESRLAGDPEQYF.

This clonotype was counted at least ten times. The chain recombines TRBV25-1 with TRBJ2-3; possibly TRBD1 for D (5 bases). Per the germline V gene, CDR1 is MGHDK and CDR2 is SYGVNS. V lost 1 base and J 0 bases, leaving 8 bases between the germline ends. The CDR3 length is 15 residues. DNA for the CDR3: TGTGCCAGCAGTGAATTTACAGGTAGCACAGATACGCAGTATTTT. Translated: CASSEFTGSTDTQYF. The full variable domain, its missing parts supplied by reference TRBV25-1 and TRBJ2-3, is EADIYQTPRYLVIGTGKKITLECSQTMGHDKMYWYQQDPGMELHLIHYSYGVNSTEKGDLSSESTVSRIRTEHFPLTLESARPSHTSQYLCASSEFTGSTDTQYFGPGTRLTVL.

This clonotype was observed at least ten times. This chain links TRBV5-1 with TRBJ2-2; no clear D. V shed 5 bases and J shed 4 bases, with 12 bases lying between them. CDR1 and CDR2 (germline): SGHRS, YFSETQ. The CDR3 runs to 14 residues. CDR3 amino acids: CASRNQAATGELFF. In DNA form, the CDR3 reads TGCGCCAGCAGGAACCAAGCAGCCACCGGGGAGCTGTTTTTT.

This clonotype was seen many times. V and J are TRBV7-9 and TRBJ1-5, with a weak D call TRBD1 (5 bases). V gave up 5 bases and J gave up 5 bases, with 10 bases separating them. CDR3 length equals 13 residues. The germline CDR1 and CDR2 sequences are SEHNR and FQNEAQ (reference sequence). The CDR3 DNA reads TGTGCCAGCAGCCCCGACAGTGATCAGCCCCAGCATTTT. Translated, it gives CASSPDSDQPQHF. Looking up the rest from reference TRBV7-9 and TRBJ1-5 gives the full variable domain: DTGVSQNPRHKITKRGQNVTFRCDPISEHNRLYWYRQTLGQGPEFLTYFQNEAQLEKSRLLSDRFSAERPKGSFSTLEIQRTEQGDSAMYLCASSPDSDQPQHFGDGTRLSIL.

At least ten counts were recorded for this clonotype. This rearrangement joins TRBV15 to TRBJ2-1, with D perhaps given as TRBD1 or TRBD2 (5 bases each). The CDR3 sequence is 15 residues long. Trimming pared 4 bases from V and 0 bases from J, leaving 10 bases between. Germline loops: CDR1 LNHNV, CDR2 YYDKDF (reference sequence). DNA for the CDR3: TGTGCCACCAGCATTCCAGGGAGCTCCTACAATGAGCAGTTCTTC. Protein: CATSIPGSSYNEQFF.

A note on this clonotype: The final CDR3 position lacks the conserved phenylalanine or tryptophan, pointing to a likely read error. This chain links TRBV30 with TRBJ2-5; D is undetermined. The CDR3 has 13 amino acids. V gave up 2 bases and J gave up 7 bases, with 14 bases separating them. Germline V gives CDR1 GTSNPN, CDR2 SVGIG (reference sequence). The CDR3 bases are TGTGCCTGGAGTCCCTCCGGGCTGAGGACCCAGTACGTC. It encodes CAWSPSGLRTQYV.

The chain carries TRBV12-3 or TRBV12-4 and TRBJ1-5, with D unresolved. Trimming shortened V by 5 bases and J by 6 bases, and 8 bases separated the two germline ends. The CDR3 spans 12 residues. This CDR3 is CASSPQSQPQHF. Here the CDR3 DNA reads TGTGCCAGCAGTCCCCAGAGTCAGCCCCAGCATTTT.

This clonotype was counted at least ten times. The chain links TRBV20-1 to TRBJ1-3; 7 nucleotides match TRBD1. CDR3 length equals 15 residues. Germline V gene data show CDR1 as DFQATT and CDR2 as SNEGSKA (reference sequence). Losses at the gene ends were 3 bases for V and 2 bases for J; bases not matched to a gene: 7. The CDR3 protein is CSARASTGAGNTIYF. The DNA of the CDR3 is TGCAGTGCTAGGGCTAGCACAGGGGCTGGAAACACCATATATTTT.

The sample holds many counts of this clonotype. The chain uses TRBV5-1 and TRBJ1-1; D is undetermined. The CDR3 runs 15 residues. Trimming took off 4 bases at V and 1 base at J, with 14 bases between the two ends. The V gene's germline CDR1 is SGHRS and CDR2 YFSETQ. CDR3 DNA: TGCGCCAGCAGCGATGCTGGCCGGGGGAACACTGAAGCTTTCTTT. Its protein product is CASSDAGRGNTEAFF.

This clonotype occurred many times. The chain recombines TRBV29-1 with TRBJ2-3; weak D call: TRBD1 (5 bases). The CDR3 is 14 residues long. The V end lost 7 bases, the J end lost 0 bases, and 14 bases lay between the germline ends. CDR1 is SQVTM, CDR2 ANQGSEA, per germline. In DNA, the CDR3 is TGCAGCGGACGACAGCAGACTAGCACAGATACGCAGTATTTT. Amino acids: CSGRQQTSTDTQYF.

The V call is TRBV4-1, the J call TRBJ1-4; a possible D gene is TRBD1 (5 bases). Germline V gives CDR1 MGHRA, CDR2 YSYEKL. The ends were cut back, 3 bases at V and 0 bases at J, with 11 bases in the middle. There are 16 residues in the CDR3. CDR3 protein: CASSQQRQTTNEKLFF. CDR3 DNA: TGCGCCAGCAGCCAGCAAAGACAGACAACTAATGAAAAACTGTTTTTT.

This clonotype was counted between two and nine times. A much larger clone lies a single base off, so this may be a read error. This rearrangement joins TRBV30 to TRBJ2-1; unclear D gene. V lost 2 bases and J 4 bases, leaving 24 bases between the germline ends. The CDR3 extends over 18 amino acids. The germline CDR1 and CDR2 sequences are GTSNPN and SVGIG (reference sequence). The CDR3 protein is CAWSNPNPTRRRYNEQFF. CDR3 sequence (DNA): TGTGCCTGGAGTAACCCCAACCCAACCCGGCGGAGATACAATGAGCAGTTCTTC.

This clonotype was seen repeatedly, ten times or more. Here the CDR3 reads CAWRGSSAGELFF. DNA of the CDR3: TGTGCCTGGAGAGGTAGCAGTGCCGGGGAGCTGTTTTTT. The rearrangement links TRBV30 to TRBJ2-2, with no clear D. Trimming removed 3 bases at V and 6 bases at J, with 11 bases between. The CDR3 is made up of 13 amino acids. Germline lookup yields CDR1 GTSNPN and CDR2 SVGIG (reference sequence).

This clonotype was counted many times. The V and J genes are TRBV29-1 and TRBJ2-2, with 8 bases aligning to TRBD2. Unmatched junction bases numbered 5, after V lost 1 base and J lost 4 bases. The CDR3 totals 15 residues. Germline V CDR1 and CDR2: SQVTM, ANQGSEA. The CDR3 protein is CSVEVETSATGELFF. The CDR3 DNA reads TGCAGCGTTGAAGTGGAGACTAGCGCCACCGGGGAGCTGTTTTTT.